This T cell receptor beta chain was identified during a study of CD8 T cells in ankylosing spondylitis. Whole-study results and caveats: What seemed typical of ankylosing spondylitis blood was a TCR beta motif built from several highly homologous variants. Past studies reported some motif variants in reactive arthritis synovial fluid and blood. Significant enrichment of disease-linked clones was reportedly seen in matched ankylosing spondylitis synovial fluid.

This clonotype was recorded at least ten times. What it recognizes is unknown. For TCR beta, libraries came from quantitative 5'-RACE with molecular barcodes. Using its own MiXCR run on the 5' RACE reads, TCRdb lists one record per CDR3 protein. Of around 88,000 distinct CDR3 sequences in the sample, just under 9% are singletons; the top ten hold 5.1%. The CDR3 length is 13 residues. Germline V CDR1 and CDR2: MNHEY, SVGAGI. V dropped 0 bases and J dropped 7 bases, with 7 bases sitting between them. The V call is TRBV6-5, the J call TRBJ1-5; D gene unclear. Sequencing input: blood, either unsorted or a sorted T cell fraction (not recorded which). The receptor was derived from a male donor with ankylosing spondylitis or in good health (not recorded which). For the CDR3, the DNA is TGTGCCAGCAGTTACTCGCCCAGCCAGCCCCAGCATTTT. This gives the protein CASSYSPSQPQHF.